Below are 23 T cell receptor beta chains sequenced from a single sample in a study of OX40 agonist ivuxolimab in advanced cancers. Produced via immunoSEQ multiplex PCR; TCRdb's table is partial and in-frame only. The data contain roughly 110,000 clones, about nine tenths of them singletons. The specimen comprised CD4+ or CD8+ T cells sorted from blood, sampled in a trial of the OX40 agonist ivuxolimab. The receptors here all came from an adult with an advanced solid tumor such as melanoma, head and neck, liver or kidney cancer.

The J gene is TRBJ2-7, the V gene TRBV5-4, with D perhaps matching TRBD1 (6 bases). The V gene lost 5 bases and the J gene lost 2 bases, with 14 bases spanning the gap. This CDR3 comprises 14 residues. The germline V gene encodes CDR1 SGHNT and CDR2 YYREEE (reference sequence). The CDR3 DNA reads TGTGCCAGCAGTCCCAAGGCAGGGGCCTACGAGCAGTACTTC. This sequence encodes CASSPKAGAYEQYF.

This sequence joins TRBV2 and TRBJ2-1; D uncertain. Germline V CDR1 and CDR2: SNHLY, FYNNEI. This CDR3 comprises 13 residues. V lost 6 bases and J 4 bases, leaving 10 bases between the germline ends. The CDR3 spells CASRPRRYNEQFF. The CDR3 nucleotides read TGTGCCAGCAGGCCCCGGAGATACAATGAGCAGTTCTTC.

This clone appeared a single time. This chain joins TRBV7-2 and TRBJ2-1; TRBD2 matches at 8 bases. Trimming removed 2 bases from V and 8 bases from J; junction bases left unmatched: 14. The length of the CDR3 is 17 residues. Germline CDR1 and CDR2: SGHTA and FQGNSA. The CDR3 is CASSLSPSAGVMDEQFF. As DNA, the CDR3 is TGTGCCAGCAGCTTATCCCCCTCAGCGGGGGTGATGGATGAGCAGTTCTTC.

The gene calls are TRBV7-9 and TRBJ1-4; D gene uncertain. The ends were cut back, 1 base at V and 4 bases at J, with 10 bases in the middle. Germline loops: CDR1 SEHNR, CDR2 FQNEAQ (reference sequence). The CDR3 runs to 15 residues. This CDR3 is CASSLEGSFNEKLFF. For the CDR3, the DNA is TGTGCCAGCAGCTTAGAAGGCAGCTTTAATGAAAAACTGTTTTTT.

This clone was counted a single time. Other DNA sequences in this specimen translate into the identical CDR3. The gene calls are TRBV6-6 and TRBJ1-2; D uncertain. Germline V lookup: CDR1 MNHNY, CDR2 SVGAGI (reference sequence). V was trimmed by 2 bases and J by 5 bases, leaving 6 bases between them. This CDR3 contains 12 residues. CDR3: CASSYQGYGYTF. Here the CDR3 DNA reads TGTGCCAGCAGTTACCAAGGGTATGGCTACACCTTC.

The J gene is TRBJ1-6, the V gene TRBV27; D is undetermined. Germline V CDR1 and CDR2: MNHEY, SMNVEV (reference sequence). Trimming left V 6 bases short and J 0 bases short, with 9 bases between. This CDR3 is built from 15 residues. CDR3 region: CASRIEFSYNSPLHF. The CDR3 nucleotides are TGTGCCAGCAGAATAGAGTTCTCCTATAATTCACCCCTCCACTTT.

The chain uses TRBV29-1 and TRBJ2-7; D possibly matches TRBD1 or TRBD2 (5 bases each). CDR1 is SQVTM and CDR2 is ANQGSEA in the germline V gene. The CDR3 spans 13 residues. V lost 2 bases and J lost 7, with 15 bases in between. The CDR3 here is CSVERGTVGEQYF. The DNA for the CDR3 is TGCAGCGTTGAACGAGGGACGGTGGGGGAGCAGTACTTC.

The CDR3 reads CASSLTGTEDEKLFF. The CDR3 coding sequence is TGTGCCAGCTCACTAACCGGGACAGAGGATGAAAAACTGTTTTTT. The V call is TRBV18, the J call TRBJ1-4; 7 nucleotides align to TRBD1. The V segment lost 4 bases and the J segment 6 bases; nucleotides outside the gene matches: 8. From germline, CDR1 is KGHSH and CDR2 LQKENI. The CDR3 totals 15 residues. The complete variable domain, with remaining parts taken from reference TRBV18 and TRBJ1-4, reads NAGVMQNPRHLVRRRGQEARLRCSPMKGHSHVYWYRQLPEEGLKFMVYLQKENIIDESGMPKERFSAEFPKEGPSILRIQQVVRGDSAAYFCASSLTGTEDEKLFFGSGTQLSVL.

This CDR3 reads CASRDQVSNTF. CDR3 coding DNA: TGTGCCAGCAGGGACCAGGTCTCTAACACCTTC. The rearrangement joins TRBV28 to TRBJ1-2; D gene ambiguous. The germline V gene has CDR1 MDHEN and CDR2 SYDVKM. The germline V and J ends were trimmed by 6 bases and 12 bases, with 14 bases remaining between them. There are 11 residues in the CDR3.

The V call is TRBV7-2, the J call TRBJ2-5; perhaps TRBD1 as D (5 bases). Germline V lookup: CDR1 SGHTA, CDR2 FQGNSA. Trimming removed 5 bases from V and 5 bases from J, with 18 bases in between. The CDR3 is 15 residues long. The CDR3 reads CASSTALGLSETQYF. For the CDR3, the DNA is TGTGCCAGCAGCACGGCCCTGGGGCTTTCGGAGACCCAGTACTTC.

The chain has TRBV4-2 and TRBJ1-4; TRBD1 might be the D (6 bases). Germline V gene lookup returns CDR1 LGHNA and CDR2 YNFKEQ. The ends were cut back, 6 bases at V and 7 bases at J, with 15 bases in the middle. The CDR3 extends over 14 amino acids. The CDR3 region is CASSEGGASEKLFF. The CDR3 region has the DNA TGTGCCAGCAGTGAGGGGGGGGCAAGTGAAAAACTGTTTTTT.

This clone was seen only once. V and J are TRBV2 and TRBJ2-3, with D uncertain. Per germline, CDR1 SNHLY and CDR2 FYNNEI. The CDR3 runs to 15 residues. Trimming removed 5 bases from V and 0 bases from J, with 12 bases in between. Written as DNA, the CDR3 is TGTGCCAGCAGTAACTCTGAGATTAGCACAGATACGCAGTATTTT. It codes for CASSNSEISTDTQYF.

This CDR3 is CASSFRDDEQFF. CDR3 nucleotides: TGTGCCAGCAGCTTCCGGGACGATGAGCAGTTCTTC. The genes are TRBV9 and TRBJ2-1, with D perhaps assigned TRBD1 or TRBD2 (5 bases each). The V end lost 4 bases, the J end lost 8 bases, and 10 bases lay between the germline ends. The CDR3 is 12 amino acids. Germline V CDR1 and CDR2: SGDLS, YYNGEE.

The chain couples TRBV6-5 to TRBJ2-1, with 8 bases lining up with TRBD2. The CDR3 consists of 13 residues. V lost 10 bases, J lost 5 bases, and 7 bases stayed unmatched. Germline loops: CDR1 MNHEY, CDR2 SVGAGI. The CDR3 DNA is TGTGCCACAAGCGGGGGATCTGACAATGAGCAGTTCTTC. This encodes CATSGGSDNEQFF.

This chain links TRBV6-6 with TRBJ1-4; no firm D call. Germline CDR1 and CDR2: MNHNY and SVGAGI (reference sequence). Trimming cost V 7 bases and J 5 bases, with 5 bases left between them. The CDR3 is made up of 11 amino acids. The CDR3 region has the DNA TGTGCCAGCATGGGCAATGAAAAACTGTTTTTT. Translating it yields CASMGNEKLFF.

The chain recombines TRBV6-5 with TRBJ1-5, with D tentatively TRBD1 (5 bases). V lost 5 bases to trimming and J lost 4 bases, with 9 bases between them. CDR3 length: 13 amino acids. The germline V gene has CDR1 MNHEY and CDR2 SVGAGI. The CDR3 DNA sequence: TGTGCCAGCAGTACCGGGACTAATCAGCCCCAGCATTTT. It codes for CASSTGTNQPQHF.

The chain joins TRBV15 to TRBJ1-6, with D unresolved. Trimming took 7 bases from V and 7 from J, leaving 17 bases between them. Germline CDR1 and CDR2: LNHNV and YYDKDF (reference sequence). The CDR3 is 15 amino acids. The CDR3 loop is CATMRLDFLNSPLHF. CDR3 in DNA: TGTGCCACCATGAGATTGGACTTTCTCAATTCACCCCTCCACTTT.

This chain joins TRBV15 and TRBJ2-3; 11 bases match TRBD2. The length of the CDR3 is 16 residues. V lost 2 bases and J lost 4; bases outside the gene matches: 5. CDR1 and CDR2 from the germline V gene are LNHNV and YYDKDF (reference sequence). The CDR3 bases are TGTGCCACCAGCAGACTAGCGGGGGGTGGGGCAGATACGCAGTATTTT. Protein sequence: CATSRLAGGGADTQYF.

The chain recombines TRBV7-8 with TRBJ2-1; possibly TRBD1 or TRBD2 for D (5 bases each). CDR1 and CDR2 (germline): SGHVS, FQNEAQ. Trimming pared 5 bases from V and 5 bases from J, leaving 19 bases between. This CDR3 has 16 amino acids. CDR3 coding DNA: TGTGCCAGCAGCGCTAGCCGGGACGGAGCCCACAATGAGCAGTTCTTC. Encoded protein: CASSASRDGAHNEQFF.

V usage is TRBV7-9 and J usage is TRBJ2-1, with 12 bases fitting TRBD2. Germline CDR1 and CDR2: SEHNR and FQNEAQ (reference sequence). There are 17 residues in the CDR3. With V trimmed by 6 bases and J by 4 bases, 10 bases remained unmatched. DNA for the CDR3: TGTGCCAGCAGGCGACTAGCGGGGGACTCATTTTACAATGAGCAGTTCTTC. It translates to CASRRLAGDSFYNEQFF.

This clone was counted a few times. The chain has TRBV7-9 and TRBJ2-2; a weak D match, TRBD1 (6 bases). This CDR3 comprises 18 residues. Trimming shortened V by 3 bases and J by 0 bases, and 17 bases separated the two germline ends. CDR1 is SEHNR and CDR2 is FQNEAQ in the germline V gene (reference sequence). CDR3 in DNA: TGTGCCAGCAGCTTGGGGGTAGCAGGGGCCTCGAACACCGGGGAGCTGTTTTTT. Its protein is CASSLGVAGASNTGELFF.

The rearrangement joins TRBV7-7 to TRBJ2-3; tentative D call: TRBD2 (6 bases). There are 16 residues in the CDR3. Germline assignment: CDR1 SSHAT and CDR2 FNYEAQ (reference sequence). V shed 3 bases and J shed 3 bases, with 16 bases lying between them. The chain's CDR3 is CASSFGDGRGTDTQYF. The CDR3 DNA reads TGTGCCAGCAGCTTCGGAGATGGGCGGGGTACAGATACGCAGTATTTT.

The chain is built from TRBV7-6 and TRBJ1-3, with D unresolved. The CDR3 sequence is 12 residues long. Trimming took off 6 bases at V and 3 bases at J, with 6 bases between the two ends. Germline V gene data show CDR1 as SGHVS and CDR2 as FNYEAQ. The CDR3: CASRDVGNTIYF. CDR3 DNA sequence: TGTGCCAGCAGGGATGTTGGAAACACCATATATTTT.